Below, 26 T cell receptor beta chains from the same sample are listed, as sequenced in a study of shared clonotypes between healthy human individuals. This table comes from immunoSEQ multiplex PCR, and its TCRdb copy is limited to in-frame clones, with some not included. Of millions of clones listed, 85% to 95% are singletons. Sequences were obtained from naive CD4+ T cells sorted from blood. Regarding subset: CD45RA+ positively selected. These receptors came from a man younger than 30 in good health.

The V call is TRBV28, the J call TRBJ1-1; no clear D gene. Germline V CDR1 and CDR2: MDHEN, SYDVKM. V shed 6 bases and J shed 5 bases, with 16 bases lying between them. The CDR3 runs to 14 residues. In nucleotides, the CDR3 is TGTGCCAGCAGCCGGGAGACCATAAGGACTGAAGCTTTCTTT. It encodes CASSRETIRTEAFF.

The chain has TRBV2 and TRBJ2-1, with D perhaps matching TRBD1 or TRBD2 (5 bases each). Trimming took off 7 bases at V and 0 bases at J, with 7 bases between the two ends. The CDR3 has 13 amino acids. Germline loops: CDR1 SNHLY, CDR2 FYNNEI. The CDR3 coding sequence is TGTGCCAGCAAGGGGAGCTCCTACAATGAGCAGTTCTTC. It is translated as CASKGSSYNEQFF.

The chain combines TRBV4-1 with TRBJ1-1; tentative D call: TRBD1 (5 bases). The CDR3 runs to 15 residues. With 0 bases removed from V and 5 bases from J, the gap between germline ends came to 13 bases. The germline CDR1 and CDR2 sequences are MGHRA and YSYEKL. CDR3 residues: CASSQEMVRGTEAFF. CDR3 in DNA: TGCGCCAGCAGCCAAGAGATGGTTCGGGGGACTGAAGCTTTCTTT.

A single count supports this clone. V is TRBV6-5 and J is TRBJ1-3, with D tentatively TRBD1 (6 bases). CDR3 length: 15 residues. Germline CDR1 reads MNHEY; CDR2 reads SVGAGI. V lost 8 bases and J lost 0, with 14 bases in between. In DNA form, the CDR3 reads TGTGCCAGCCATCGGGGGACAACCTCTGGAAACACCATATATTTT. This sequence encodes CASHRGTTSGNTIYF.

This sequence joins TRBV2 and TRBJ1-3, with TRBD1 matching over 10 bases. This CDR3 is built from 15 residues. V gave up 5 bases and J gave up 3 bases; unmatched junction bases: 4. From germline, CDR1 is SNHLY and CDR2 FYNNEI. The CDR3 DNA is TGTGCCAGCAGTTTGGGACAGGGGCTTGGAAACACCATATATTTT. Protein sequence: CASSLGQGLGNTIYF.

Points on this clone: Other DNA sequences in the sample encode the same CDR3. V usage is TRBV28 and J usage is TRBJ2-2; 11 positions agree with TRBD2. Looked up from germline, CDR1 is MDHEN and CDR2 is SYDVKM. This CDR3 contains 15 residues. The J segment lost 4 bases and the V segment lost 6 bases, leaving 4 bases of the junction unmatched. The CDR3 coding sequence is TGTGCCAGCAGCCCCGGACTAGCGGGCACCGGGGAGCTGTTTTTT. It translates to CASSPGLAGTGELFF.

The chain employs TRBV5-1 and TRBJ2-5; 8 bases agree with TRBD2. V lost 4 bases and J lost 5; bases outside the gene matches: 13. Germline CDR1 and CDR2: SGHRS and YFSETQ. The CDR3 has 16 residues. The DNA for the CDR3 is TGCGCCAGCAGCCCCCTCTATAGCGGGGTGACCGAGACCCAGTACTTC. Protein product: CASSPLYSGVTETQYF.

Here the CDR3 DNA reads TGCGCCAGCAGTGAGGCTCCTCATCAGCCCCAGCATTTT. This translates into CASSEAPHQPQHF. The J gene is TRBJ1-5, the V gene TRBV10-2; the D is unclear. The length of the CDR3 is 13 residues. CDR1 is WSHSY and CDR2 is SAAADI in the germline V gene. Trimming shortened V by 2 bases and J by 5 bases, and 7 bases separated the two germline ends.

V and J are TRBV5-1 and TRBJ1-6; TRBD1 might be the D (6 bases). The V and J ends lost 0 bases and 5 bases respectively, with 9 bases between them. Germline lookup yields CDR1 SGHRS and CDR2 YFSETQ. The CDR3 is made up of 15 amino acids. DNA of the CDR3: TGCGCCAGCAGCTTGGGACAGGACAATAATTCACCCCTCCACTTT. The encoded protein is CASSLGQDNNSPLHF. The variable domain in full, completed from reference TRBV5-1 and TRBJ1-6, reads KAGVTQTPRYLIKTRGQQVTLSCSPISGHRSVSWYQQTPGQGLQFLFEYFSETQRNKGNFPGRFSGRQFSNSRSEMNVSTLELGDSALYLCASSLGQDNNSPLHFGNGTRLTVT.

With respect to this clone: The same CDR3 also results from other DNA sequences found in this sample. This chain joins TRBV5-1 and TRBJ2-1, with 12 nucleotides matching TRBD2. V trimming: 2 bases; J trimming: 5 bases; junction bases outside the gene matches: 2. The CDR3 totals 15 residues. Germline-derived CDR1 and CDR2 are SGHRS and YFSETQ. Here the CDR3 reads CASSLGLAGHNEQFF. The CDR3 region has the DNA TGCGCCAGCAGCTTAGGACTAGCGGGGCACAATGAGCAGTTCTTC.

The chain employs TRBV7-9 and TRBJ2-7; D gene unclear. V lost 5 bases and J 4 bases, leaving 12 bases between the germline ends. Germline CDR1 reads SEHNR; CDR2 reads FQNEAQ (reference sequence). The CDR3 contains 13 residues. The CDR3 region has the DNA TGTGCCAGCAGCCTCCGGGTCGGATACGAGCAGTACTTC. Translation gives CASSLRVGYEQYF. Using reference TRBV7-9 and TRBJ2-7 for the parts outside the CDR3, the full variable domain is DTGVSQNPRHKITKRGQNVTFRCDPISEHNRLYWYRQTLGQGPEFLTYFQNEAQLEKSRLLSDRFSAERPKGSFSTLEIQRTEQGDSAMYLCASSLRVGYEQYFGPGTRLTVT.

A word on this clone: With a much larger clone just one base away, this may be a read error. The rearrangement uses TRBV5-6 and TRBJ2-5; D gene ambiguous. CDR1 SGHDT and CDR2 YYEEEE come from the germline V gene. Trimming stripped 5 bases from V and 1 base from J, with 3 bases between. This CDR3 has 11 residues. The CDR3 DNA follows: TGTGCCAGCAGGTTCCAAGAGACCCAGTACTTC. Protein sequence: CASRFQETQYF.

V and J are TRBV5-4 and TRBJ1-1; 8 bases are shared with TRBD1. Germline CDR1 and CDR2: SGHNT and YYREEE (reference sequence). The CDR3 totals 16 residues. V shed 0 bases, J shed 0 bases, and the junction held 4 bases outside the gene matches. In nucleotides, the CDR3 is TGTGCCAGCAGCTTGGACCCGGGACAGGTGAACACTGAAGCTTTCTTT. Protein: CASSLDPGQVNTEAFF.

The rearrangement uses TRBV5-1 and TRBJ2-7; 10 nucleotides line up with TRBD1. This CDR3 is built from 16 residues. Germline V gene lookup returns CDR1 SGHRS and CDR2 YFSETQ. J gave up 2 bases and V 4 bases, and 9 bases lay outside the gene matches. CDR3 nucleotides: TGCGCCAGCAGCCATATAGGGACAGGGGAACCCTACGAGCAGTACTTC. It yields the protein CASSHIGTGEPYEQYF.

The chain employs TRBV6-1 and TRBJ2-2; 9 nucleotides align to TRBD1. Germline trimming cut 1 base from V and 3 bases from J; bases unmatched to any gene: 9. The germline gives CDR1 MNHNS, CDR2 SASEGT. The length of the CDR3 is 18 residues. In DNA form, the CDR3 reads TGTGCCAGCAGTGAAGTTGGGCACAGGGGGCGCGACACCGGGGAGCTGTTTTTT. Residues: CASSEVGHRGRDTGELFF.

The rearrangement joins TRBV7-2 to TRBJ2-7; 8 positions agree with TRBD2. The CDR3 sequence is 14 residues long. The germline V gene has CDR1 SGHTA and CDR2 FQGNSA. The V segment lost 5 bases and the J segment 3 bases; nucleotides outside the gene matches: 6. The CDR3 sequence is CASSASGRRYEQYF. CDR3 nucleotides: TGTGCCAGCAGCGCAAGCGGGAGACGCTACGAGCAGTACTTC. Looking up the rest from reference TRBV7-2 and TRBJ2-7 gives the full variable domain: GAGVSQSPSNKVTEKGKDVELRCDPISGHTALYWYRQSLGQGLEFLIYFQGNSAPDKSGLPSDRFSAERTGGSVSTLTIQRTQQEDSAVYLCASSASGRRYEQYFGPGTRLTVT.

The chain uses TRBV27 and TRBJ1-5; 11 nucleotides line up with TRBD1. Germline CDR1 is MNHEY and CDR2 is SMNVEV (reference sequence). Trimming took 6 bases from V and 7 from J; bases not matched to a gene: 8. The length of the CDR3 is 15 residues. CDR3 in DNA: TGTGCCAGCAGCCAGGACAGGGGGCCGGGGCAGCCCCAGCATTTT. Translating it yields CASSQDRGPGQPQHF.

The chain's CDR3 is CASSMAYLAEAFF. CDR3 bases: TGTGCCAGCAGCATGGCATACTTGGCTGAAGCTTTCTTT. The J gene is TRBJ1-1, the V gene TRBV21-1. TRBV21-1 is an annotated pseudogene. The CDR3 length is 13 residues.

The rearrangement uses TRBV18 and TRBJ2-2, with D perhaps matching TRBD1 or TRBD2 (6 bases each). Germline CDR1 and CDR2: KGHSH and LQKENI. Trimming cost V 2 bases and J 4 bases, with 8 bases left between them. The CDR3 sequence is 14 residues long. The CDR3 protein is CASSPGGGTGELFF. The CDR3 bases are TGTGCCAGCTCACCAGGAGGGGGCACCGGGGAGCTGTTTTTT.

This chain uses TRBV6-1 with TRBJ1-1; possible D gene TRBD1, 6 bases. V was pared by 6 bases and J by 0 bases, with 14 bases between. CDR3 length: 15 amino acids. The germline gives CDR1 MNHNS, CDR2 SASEGT. As DNA, the CDR3 is TGTGCCAGCAGGGGGAGGGGGAGCATGAACACTGAAGCTTTCTTT. Translating it yields CASRGRGSMNTEAFF.

The chain carries TRBV2 and TRBJ1-4, with D tentatively TRBD1 (6 bases). CDR3 length: 16 amino acids. V was clipped by 3 bases and J by 0 bases, with 11 bases between them. Germline V lookup: CDR1 SNHLY, CDR2 FYNNEI. CDR3 DNA sequence: TGTGCCAGCAGTGAGACAGGCTCTGCAACTAATGAAAAACTGTTTTTT. It yields the protein CASSETGSATNEKLFF.

V is TRBV28 and J is TRBJ2-7; 12 nucleotides line up with TRBD1. Germline CDR1 reads MDHEN; CDR2 reads SYDVKM. V shed 3 bases and J 3 bases; nucleotides not matched to a gene: 3. This CDR3 comprises 15 residues. The CDR3 DNA reads TGTGCCAGCAGTTTCTGGGACAGGGGGCTCTACGAGCAGTACTTC. As protein: CASSFWDRGLYEQYF.

As to this clone: Other DNA sequences in this specimen translate into the identical CDR3. This chain links TRBV9 with TRBJ2-1; D gene ambiguous. Trimming cost V 0 bases and J 0 bases, with 7 bases left between them. Germline V gene data show CDR1 as SGDLS and CDR2 as YYNGEE. The CDR3 has 15 residues. CDR3 amino acids: CASSVAGDSYNEQFF. The CDR3 DNA reads TGTGCCAGCAGCGTAGCCGGAGACTCCTACAATGAGCAGTTCTTC.

The chain carries TRBV28 and TRBJ1-6; no firm D call. V was clipped by 6 bases and J by 0 bases, with 9 bases between them. Looked up from germline, CDR1 is MDHEN and CDR2 is SYDVKM. The CDR3 is 15 residues long. As DNA, the CDR3 is TGTGCCAGCAGGGACCGGGGCTCCTATAATTCACCCCTCCACTTT. Translation gives CASRDRGSYNSPLHF.

The V gene is TRBV7-2, the J gene TRBJ1-3, with D unresolved. V was trimmed by 2 bases and J by 0 bases, leaving 5 bases between them. CDR3 size: 14 residues. Looked up from germline, CDR1 is SGHTA and CDR2 is FQGNSA. In nucleotides, the CDR3 is TGTGCCAGCAGCTTACCCATCTCTGGAAACACCATATATTTT. Translating it yields CASSLPISGNTIYF.

CDR3 coding DNA: TGTGCCAGCAGGCAGGGGGCGGAGAACACTGAAGCTTTCTTT. The encoded protein is CASRQGAENTEAFF. The chain has TRBV7-2 and TRBJ1-1; 8 nucleotides match TRBD1. J gave up 1 base and V 6 bases, and 4 bases lay outside the gene matches. CDR3 length equals 14 residues. CDR1 SGHTA and CDR2 FQGNSA come from the germline V gene.